This T cell receptor beta chain emerged from a study of blood T cell repertoires in COVID-19. Study as a whole: PBMCs, B-cell-depleted T cells, or T cells provided the cDNA or gDNA that made up the material.

CDR3 length equals 12 residues. V lost 7 bases and J lost 4, with 8 bases in between. How the authors handled the data: Amplified reference gene primers provided the basis for estimating nucleated cell counts. Generated by immunoSEQ multiplex PCR, the TCRdb table keeps only in-frame clones and is missing some. The V and J calls and clone size come from that table; D and trimming were worked out from the DNA. The table records 150,000 to 200,000 clones, approximately 85% of them present only once. The sample consisted of peripheral blood. The clonotype was recovered from a woman aged 60-70 years with acute or convalescent COVID-19. The genes are TRBV12-3 or TRBV12-4 and TRBJ1-3; the D is unclear. DNA of the CDR3: TGTGCCAGCAATTCGGGAGGAAACACCATATATTTT. Amino acid sequence: CASNSGGNTIYF.